This T cell receptor (beta chain) originates from a study of shared clonotypes between healthy human individuals. At the level of the study: Contributing individuals were two females and a few males aged 18 to 49. Study-level results: Naive subsets tended to show greater estimated richness than memory subsets.

Concerning this clone: What it recognizes is unknown.

Trimming cost V 6 bases and J 0 bases, with 24 bases left between them. The CDR3 has 20 amino acids. Germline-derived CDR1 and CDR2 are MNHEY and SMNVEV (reference sequence). Measured with immunoSEQ multiplex PCR; TCRdb has only the in-frame clones, and not every one. Here the sample spans 800,000 to 1,200,000 clones, approximately 78% being singletons. The genes are TRBV27 and TRBJ2-6; D is uncertain. This clonotype was obtained from a man between 18 and 29 years old in good health. Some clones in this sample may be carry-over from other donors' samples. The sequencing input was memory CD4+ T cells from PBMCs. Subset noted: CD45RA-negative fraction. CDR3 amino acids: CASRRTAVSLISSGANVLTF. The CDR3 DNA sequence: TGTGCCAGCAGACGGACGGCCGTTTCGTTGATAAGCTCTGGGGCCAACGTCCTGACTTTC.